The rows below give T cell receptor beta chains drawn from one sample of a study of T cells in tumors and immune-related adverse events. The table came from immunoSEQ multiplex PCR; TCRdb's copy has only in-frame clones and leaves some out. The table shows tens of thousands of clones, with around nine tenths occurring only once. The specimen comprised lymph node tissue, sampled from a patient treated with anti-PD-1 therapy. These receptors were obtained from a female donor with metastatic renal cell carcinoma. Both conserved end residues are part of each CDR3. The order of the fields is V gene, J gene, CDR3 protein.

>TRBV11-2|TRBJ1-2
CASSYAGAGDNYGYTF
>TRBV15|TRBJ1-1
CATSRDSADEAFF
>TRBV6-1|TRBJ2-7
CASSEFGLVYF
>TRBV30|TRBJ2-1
CAWKWTGLGVDEQFF
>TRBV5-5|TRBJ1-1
CASSWTPNSEAFF
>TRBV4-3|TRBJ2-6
CASSQDWRQDLIAGANVLTF
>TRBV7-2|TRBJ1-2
CASSPGRAYGYTF
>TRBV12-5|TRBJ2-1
CASGPTHQRDNEQFF
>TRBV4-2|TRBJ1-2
CASSTSGTDYGYTF
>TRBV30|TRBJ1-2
CAWWGGNYGYTF
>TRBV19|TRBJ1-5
CASSIWDSANQPQHF
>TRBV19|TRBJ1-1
CASSQLTGLDTEAFF
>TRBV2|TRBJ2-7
CASSETEVSYEQYF
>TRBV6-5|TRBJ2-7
CASSWDREAYEQYF
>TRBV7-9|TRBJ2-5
CASSLVGGARETQYF
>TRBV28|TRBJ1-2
CASSSPGGPNYGYTF
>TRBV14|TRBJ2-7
CASLWGFLGVQRSYEQYF
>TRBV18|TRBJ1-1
CASSEGQNTEAFF
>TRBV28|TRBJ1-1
CASSLHRGTEAFF
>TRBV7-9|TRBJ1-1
CASSPSGQNTEAFF
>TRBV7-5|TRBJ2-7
CVRTGRQDSYEQYF
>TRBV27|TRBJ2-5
CASRGESMGTQYF
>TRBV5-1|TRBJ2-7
CASSPSGTFYEQYF
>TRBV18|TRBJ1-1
CASSTLRVGTGGVEAFF
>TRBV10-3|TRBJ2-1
CAISRSIDVDEQFF
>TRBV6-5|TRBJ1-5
CASSYSRNQPQHF
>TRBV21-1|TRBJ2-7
CASSAGLAGGSYEQYF